This TCR beta chain was sequenced for a study of CD8+CD57+ T cells in acquired aplastic anemia. Germline CDR1 is SEHNR and CDR2 is FQNEAQ (reference sequence). The CDR3 is 12 amino acids. Trimming removed 4 bases at V and 5 bases at J, with 5 bases between. According to the study, genomic DNA was the template for TCR beta VDJ and CDR3 profiling. One entry per CDR3 protein, called by TCRdb with MiXCR from the reads. The sample includes under 350,000 distinct CDR3 sequences, 55% to 65% of them seen just once. This clonotype came up many times. The clonotype comes from a human donor with severe aplastic anemia or a healthy control (not recorded which). The sequencing input was sorted CD4+, CD8+, or CD8+CD57+ T cells (not recorded which) from PBMCs. The chain has TRBV7-9 and TRBJ1-4, with D hard to call. The CDR3 DNA reads TGTGCCAGCAGCTACCTAAATGAAAAACTGTTTTTT. It specifies CASSYLNEKLFF.